Following are 5 T cell receptor beta chains from one sample sequenced in a study of T cell repertoires in cytomegalovirus infection. TCRdb fed the reads into MiXCR, producing one record per CDR3 protein. The table has under 850,000 distinct CDR3 sequences, around 35% seen once. Antigens of these TCRs are unknown. The sample here was cultured PBMCs, taken from culture after CMV antigen stimulation. The source is a human donor in good health (CMV status not recorded). Some clones in this sample may be carry-over from other donors' samples.

The genes are TRBV3-1 and TRBJ2-3, with D perhaps matching TRBD1 or TRBD2 (5 bases each). Trimming cost V 6 bases and J 0 bases, with 13 bases left between them. This CDR3 spans 15 amino acids. Germline V lookup: CDR1 LGHDT, CDR2 YNNKEL (reference sequence). Here the CDR3 DNA reads TGTGCCAGCAGACCCTGGGACGGAAGCACAGATACGCAGTATTTT. Translating it yields CASRPWDGSTDTQYF.

This chain uses TRBV2 with TRBJ1-2; 8 bases line up with TRBD1. Germline V CDR1 and CDR2: SNHLY, FYNNEI. The CDR3 length is 15 residues. J was trimmed by 2 bases and V by 10 bases; bases with no gene match: 12. The CDR3 DNA is TGTGCCATCACGATTCAGGACAGGGCCAACTATGGCTACACCTTC. It yields the protein CAITIQDRANYGYTF.

This clonotype was observed a handful of times. The chain combines TRBV7-2 with TRBJ2-1; D is unclear. There are 15 residues in the CDR3. V lost 5 bases and J 0 bases, leaving 11 bases between the germline ends. CDR1 and CDR2 from the germline V gene are SGHTA and FQGNSA. This chain's CDR3 is CASSTSSLSYNEQFF. The DNA of the CDR3 is TGTGCCAGCAGCACGTCGAGCCTCTCCTACAATGAGCAGTTCTTC.

DNA for the CDR3: TGTGCCAGTAGTAAGGACAGGACCAGCAATCAGCCCCAGCATTTT. Its protein is CASSKDRTSNQPQHF. The rearrangement uses TRBV19 and TRBJ1-5, with 7 bases matching TRBD1. In germline, CDR1 is LNHDA, CDR2 SQIVND (reference sequence). The length of the CDR3 is 15 residues. V lost 4 bases and J lost 1; bases outside the gene matches: 4.

The V and J genes are TRBV29-1 and TRBJ1-1; D uncertain. The V end was cut by 6 bases, the J end by 0 bases, with 8 bases between. CDR3 size: 12 residues. Germline V gene lookup returns CDR1 SQVTM and CDR2 ANQGSEA. CDR3 in amino acids: CSVQSMNTEAFF. The CDR3 DNA reads TGCAGCGTACAGAGTATGAACACTGAAGCTTTCTTT.